This T cell receptor (beta chain) was profiled in a study of CD8 T cells in Susac syndrome. Random hexamers were used to reverse transcribe the RNA input (about 0.45 to 1 ug). TCRdb re-called the immunoSEQ multiplex PCR reads through MiXCR, storing one row per CDR3 protein. Here the sample spans more than 200,000 distinct CDR3 sequences, roughly 93% being singletons. The CDR3 loop spans 15 amino acids. The germline gives CDR1 SEHNR, CDR2 FQNEAQ (reference sequence). V was clipped by 6 bases and J by 2 bases, with 16 bases between them. The sequencing input was CD4+ T cells from PBMCs. The V and J genes are TRBV7-9 and TRBJ2-5; D call uncertain. This TCR was recovered from a human donor with Susac syndrome. CDR3: CASSFRTGPQETQYF. In DNA, the CDR3 is TGTGCCAGCAGTTTTAGGACGGGCCCGCAAGAGACCCAGTACTTC.